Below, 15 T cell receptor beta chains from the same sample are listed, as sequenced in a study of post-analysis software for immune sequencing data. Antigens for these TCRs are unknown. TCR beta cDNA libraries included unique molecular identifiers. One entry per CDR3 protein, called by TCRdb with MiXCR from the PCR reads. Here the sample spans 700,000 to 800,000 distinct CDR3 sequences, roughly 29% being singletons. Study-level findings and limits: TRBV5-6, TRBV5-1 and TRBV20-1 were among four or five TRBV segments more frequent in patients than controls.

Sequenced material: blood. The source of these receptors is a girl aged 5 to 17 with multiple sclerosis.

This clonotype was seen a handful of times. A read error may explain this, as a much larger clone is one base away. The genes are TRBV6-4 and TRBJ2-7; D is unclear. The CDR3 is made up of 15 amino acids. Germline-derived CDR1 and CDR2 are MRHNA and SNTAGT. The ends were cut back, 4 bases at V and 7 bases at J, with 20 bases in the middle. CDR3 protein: CASSVNFALANEQYF. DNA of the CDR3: TGTGCCAGCAGTGTCAATTTTGCCCTGGCGAATGAGCAGTACTTC.

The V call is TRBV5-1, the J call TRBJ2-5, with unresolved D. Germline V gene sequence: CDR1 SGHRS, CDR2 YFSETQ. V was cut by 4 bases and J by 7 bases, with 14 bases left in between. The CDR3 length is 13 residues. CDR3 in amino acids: CASSQQEGGTQYF. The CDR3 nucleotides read TGCGCCAGCAGCCAGCAGGAAGGCGGGACCCAGTACTTC.

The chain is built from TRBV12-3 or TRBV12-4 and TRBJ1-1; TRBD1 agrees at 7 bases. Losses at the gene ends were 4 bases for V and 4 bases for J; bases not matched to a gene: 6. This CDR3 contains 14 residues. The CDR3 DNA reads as TGTGCCAGCAGTTCTAACAGGGGTGGCACTGAAGCTTTCTTT. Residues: CASSSNRGGTEAFF.

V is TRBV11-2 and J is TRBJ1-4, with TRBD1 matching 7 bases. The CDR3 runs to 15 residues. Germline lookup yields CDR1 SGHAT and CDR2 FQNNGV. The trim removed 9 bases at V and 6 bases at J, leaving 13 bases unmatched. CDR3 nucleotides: TGTGCCAGTTCGCTTTCCGGGACAGCGGATGAAAAACTGTTTTTT. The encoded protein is CASSLSGTADEKLFF.

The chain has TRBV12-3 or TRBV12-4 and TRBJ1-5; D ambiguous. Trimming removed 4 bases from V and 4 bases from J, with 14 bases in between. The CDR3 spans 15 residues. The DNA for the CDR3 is TGTGCCAGCAGTTCCCAGTCTTGGGGTAATCAGCCCCAGCATTTT. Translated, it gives CASSSQSWGNQPQHF.

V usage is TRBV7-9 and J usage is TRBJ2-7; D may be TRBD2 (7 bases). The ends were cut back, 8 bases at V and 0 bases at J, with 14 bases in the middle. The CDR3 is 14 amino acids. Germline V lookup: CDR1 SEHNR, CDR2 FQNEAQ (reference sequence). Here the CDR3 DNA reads TGTGCCAGCTTGGGGGCTAGCGGCTCCTACGAGCAGTACTTC. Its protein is CASLGASGSYEQYF. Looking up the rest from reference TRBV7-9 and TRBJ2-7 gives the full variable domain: DTGVSQNPRHKITKRGQNVTFRCDPISEHNRLYWYRQTLGQGPEFLTYFQNEAQLEKSRLLSDRFSAERPKGSFSTLEIQRTEQGDSAMYLCASLGASGSYEQYFGPGTRLTVT.

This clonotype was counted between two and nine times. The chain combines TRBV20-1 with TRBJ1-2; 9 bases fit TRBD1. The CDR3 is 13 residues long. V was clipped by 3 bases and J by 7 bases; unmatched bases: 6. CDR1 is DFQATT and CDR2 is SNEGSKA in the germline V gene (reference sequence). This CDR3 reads CSASLTGGFGYTF. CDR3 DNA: TGCAGTGCTAGCCTAACAGGGGGCTTTGGCTACACCTTC.

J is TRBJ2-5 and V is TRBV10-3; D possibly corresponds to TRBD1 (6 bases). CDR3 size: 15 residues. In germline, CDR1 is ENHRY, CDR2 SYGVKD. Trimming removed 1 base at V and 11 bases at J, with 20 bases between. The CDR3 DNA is TGTGCCATCAGTGAGTACCGGGACATCACCTACGGGCAGTACTTC. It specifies CAISEYRDITYGQYF.

CDR3 residues: CSAPSRRSYTF. As DNA, the CDR3 is TGCAGTGCCCCCTCCCGGCGGAGCTACACCTTC. This sequence joins TRBV20-1 and TRBJ1-2; D gene ambiguous. Germline CDR1 and CDR2: DFQATT and SNEGSKA (reference sequence). CDR3 length: 11 residues. V lost 6 bases and J lost 9, with 14 bases in between.

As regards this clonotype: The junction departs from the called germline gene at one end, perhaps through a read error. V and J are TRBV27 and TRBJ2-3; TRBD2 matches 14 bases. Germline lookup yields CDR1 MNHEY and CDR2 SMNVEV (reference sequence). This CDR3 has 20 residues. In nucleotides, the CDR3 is TGTGCCAGCAGTTCCTTGACTAGCGGGAGGGCCTTCGCAGGCACAGATGCGCAGTATTTT. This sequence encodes CASSSLTSGRAFAGTDAQYF.

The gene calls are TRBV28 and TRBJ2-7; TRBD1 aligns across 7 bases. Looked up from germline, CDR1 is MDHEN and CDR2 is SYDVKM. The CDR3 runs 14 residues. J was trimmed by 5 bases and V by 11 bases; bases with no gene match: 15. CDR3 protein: CAHSAPGQRNEQYF. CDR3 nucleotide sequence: TGTGCCCACTCCGCCCCGGGACAGCGTAACGAGCAGTACTTC.

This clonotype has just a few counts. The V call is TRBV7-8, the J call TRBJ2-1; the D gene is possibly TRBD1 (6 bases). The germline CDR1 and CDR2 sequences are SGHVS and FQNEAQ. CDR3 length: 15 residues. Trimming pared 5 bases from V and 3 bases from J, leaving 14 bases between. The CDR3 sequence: CASSTGQFGYNEQFF. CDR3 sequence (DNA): TGTGCCAGCAGCACCGGACAGTTCGGCTACAATGAGCAGTTCTTC.

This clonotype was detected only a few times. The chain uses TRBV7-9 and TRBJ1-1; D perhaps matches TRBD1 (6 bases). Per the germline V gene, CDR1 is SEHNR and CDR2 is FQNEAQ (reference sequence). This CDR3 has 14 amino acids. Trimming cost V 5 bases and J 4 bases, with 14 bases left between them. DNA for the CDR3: TGTGCCAGCAGCCCTGGACAGAAATTCACTGAAGCTTTCTTT. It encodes CASSPGQKFTEAFF.

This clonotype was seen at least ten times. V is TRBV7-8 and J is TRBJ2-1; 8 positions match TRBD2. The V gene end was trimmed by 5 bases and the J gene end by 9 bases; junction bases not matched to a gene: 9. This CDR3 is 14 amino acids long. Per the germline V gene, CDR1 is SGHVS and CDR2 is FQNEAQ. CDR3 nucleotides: TGTGCCAGCAGCCGAGCGGGGGTCGGGGGTGAGCAGTTCTTC. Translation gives CASSRAGVGGEQFF.

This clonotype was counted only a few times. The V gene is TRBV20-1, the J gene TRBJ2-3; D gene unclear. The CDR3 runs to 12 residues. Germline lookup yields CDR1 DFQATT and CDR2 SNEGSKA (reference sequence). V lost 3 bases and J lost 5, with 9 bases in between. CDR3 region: CSASLLGDTQYF. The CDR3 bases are TGCAGTGCTAGTCTCCTAGGAGATACGCAGTATTTT.